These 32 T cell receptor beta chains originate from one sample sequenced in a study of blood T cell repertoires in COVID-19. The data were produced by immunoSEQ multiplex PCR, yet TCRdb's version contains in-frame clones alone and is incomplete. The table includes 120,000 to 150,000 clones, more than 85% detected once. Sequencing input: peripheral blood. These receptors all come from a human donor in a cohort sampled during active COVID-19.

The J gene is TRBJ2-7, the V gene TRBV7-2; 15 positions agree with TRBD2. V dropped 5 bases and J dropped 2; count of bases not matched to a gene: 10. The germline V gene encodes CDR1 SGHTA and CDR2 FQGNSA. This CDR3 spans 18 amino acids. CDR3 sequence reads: CASSLQGLAGGSPYEQYF. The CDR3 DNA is TGTGCCAGCAGCCTCCAGGGACTAGCGGGAGGTAGCCCCTACGAGCAGTACTTC.

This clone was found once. The CDR3 bases are TGTGCCAGCAGAAGACAGGGGACGGGAGACACTGAAGCTTTCTTT. Its translation is CASRRQGTGDTEAFF. V gene TRBV5-8 combines with J gene TRBJ1-1, with 8 nucleotides matching TRBD1. Germline trimming cut 5 bases from V and 3 bases from J; bases unmatched to any gene: 9. The CDR3 spans 15 residues. The germline CDR1 and CDR2 sequences are SGHTS and YDEGEE.

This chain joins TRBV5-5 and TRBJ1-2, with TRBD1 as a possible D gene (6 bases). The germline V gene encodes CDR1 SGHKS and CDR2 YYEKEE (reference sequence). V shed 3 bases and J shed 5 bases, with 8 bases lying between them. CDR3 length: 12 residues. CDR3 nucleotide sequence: TGTGCCAGCAGCTCAGGGGTTTATGGCTACACCTTC. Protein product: CASSSGVYGYTF.

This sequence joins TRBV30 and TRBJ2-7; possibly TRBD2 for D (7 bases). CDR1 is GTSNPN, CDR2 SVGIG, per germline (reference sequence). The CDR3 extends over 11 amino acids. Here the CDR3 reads CAWGGGGEQYF. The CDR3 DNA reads TGTGCATGGGGAGGGGGAGGCGAGCAGTACTTC.

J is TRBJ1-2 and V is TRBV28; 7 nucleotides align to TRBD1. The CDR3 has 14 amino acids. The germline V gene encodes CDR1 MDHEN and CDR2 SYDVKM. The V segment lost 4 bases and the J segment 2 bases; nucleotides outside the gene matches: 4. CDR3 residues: CASSYATGNYGYTF. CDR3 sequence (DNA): TGTGCCAGCAGTTATGCGACAGGGAACTATGGCTACACCTTC.

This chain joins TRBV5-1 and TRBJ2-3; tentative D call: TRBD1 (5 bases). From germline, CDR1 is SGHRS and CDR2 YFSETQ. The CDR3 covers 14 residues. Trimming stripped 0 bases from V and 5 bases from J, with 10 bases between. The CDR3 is CASSLGGLGDTQYF. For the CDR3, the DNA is TGCGCCAGCAGCTTGGGGGGCTTGGGAGATACGCAGTATTTT.

This CDR3 reads CASSLLAGGYGIQETQYF. The CDR3 bases are TGTGCCAGCAGCTTACTGGCGGGGGGTTACGGAATCCAAGAGACCCAGTACTTC. This chain uses TRBV7-6 with TRBJ2-5, with 8 bases identical to TRBD2. The V segment lost 2 bases and the J segment 1 base; nucleotides outside the gene matches: 12. The length of the CDR3 is 18 residues. The germline V gene has CDR1 SGHVS and CDR2 FNYEAQ.

CDR3 sequence (DNA): TGTGCCAGCAGCCAACGAGTACTGAACACCGGGGAGCTGTTTTTT. The encoded protein is CASSQRVLNTGELFF. The chain has TRBV6-5 and TRBJ2-2; D unclear. There are 15 residues in the CDR3. Germline assignment: CDR1 MNHEY and CDR2 SVGAGI. V was cut by 6 bases and J by 1 base, with 12 bases left in between.

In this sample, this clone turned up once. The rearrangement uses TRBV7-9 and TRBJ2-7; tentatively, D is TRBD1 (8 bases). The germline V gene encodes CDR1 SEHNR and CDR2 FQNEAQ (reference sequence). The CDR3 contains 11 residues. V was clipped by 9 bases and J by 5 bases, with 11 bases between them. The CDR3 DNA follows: TGTGCCAGTACAGGGGGGGACGAGCAGTACTTC. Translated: CASTGGDEQYF.

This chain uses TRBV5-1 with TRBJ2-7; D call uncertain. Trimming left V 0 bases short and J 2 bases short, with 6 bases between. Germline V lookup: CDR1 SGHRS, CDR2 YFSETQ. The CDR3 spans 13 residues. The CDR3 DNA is TGCGCCAGCAGCTTGGAGGCGGCCTACGAGCAGTACTTC. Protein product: CASSLEAAYEQYF.

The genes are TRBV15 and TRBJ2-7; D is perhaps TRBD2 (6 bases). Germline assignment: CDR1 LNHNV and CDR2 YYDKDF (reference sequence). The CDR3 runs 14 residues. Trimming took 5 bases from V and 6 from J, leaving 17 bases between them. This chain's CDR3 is CATSVGLTVSEQYF. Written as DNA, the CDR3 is TGTGCCACCAGCGTCGGACTAACCGTCTCCGAGCAGTACTTC.

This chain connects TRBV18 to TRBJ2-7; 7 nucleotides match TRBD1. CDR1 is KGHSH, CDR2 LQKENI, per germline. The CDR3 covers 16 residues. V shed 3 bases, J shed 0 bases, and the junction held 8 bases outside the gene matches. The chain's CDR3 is CASSPVDRASSYEQYF. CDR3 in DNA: TGTGCCAGCTCACCCGTCGACAGGGCCAGCTCCTACGAGCAGTACTTC.

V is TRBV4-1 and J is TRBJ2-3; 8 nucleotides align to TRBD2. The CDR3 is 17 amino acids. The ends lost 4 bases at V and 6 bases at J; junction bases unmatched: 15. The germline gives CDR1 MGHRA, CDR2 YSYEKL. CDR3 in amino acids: CASSPRPGLEVTDTQYF. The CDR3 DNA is TGCGCCAGCAGCCCCAGACCGGGACTAGAGGTAACGGATACGCAGTATTTT.

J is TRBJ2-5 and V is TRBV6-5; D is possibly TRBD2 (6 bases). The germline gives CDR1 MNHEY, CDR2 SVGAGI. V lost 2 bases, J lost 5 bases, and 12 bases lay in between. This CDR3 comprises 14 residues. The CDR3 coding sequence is TGTGCCAGCAGTTACGTCGGGAGCGGGGAGACCCAGTACTTC. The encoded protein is CASSYVGSGETQYF.

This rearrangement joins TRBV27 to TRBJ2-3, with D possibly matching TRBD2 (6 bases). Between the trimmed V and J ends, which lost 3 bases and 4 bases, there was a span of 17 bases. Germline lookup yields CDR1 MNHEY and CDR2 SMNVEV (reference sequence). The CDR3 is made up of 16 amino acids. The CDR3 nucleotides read TGTGCCAGCAGTTTCGGGGGACTCGATGGACCAGATACGCAGTATTTT. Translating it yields CASSFGGLDGPDTQYF.

CDR3 residues: CAWNLGQGNQPQHF. The CDR3 bases are TGTGCCTGGAACCTGGGACAGGGAAATCAGCCCCAGCATTTT. This chain connects TRBV30 to TRBJ1-5; 9 nucleotides match TRBD1. After removal of 4 bases from V and 4 bases from J, the junction contained 5 bases not matched to a gene. Germline V gene lookup returns CDR1 GTSNPN and CDR2 SVGIG (reference sequence). This CDR3 comprises 14 residues.

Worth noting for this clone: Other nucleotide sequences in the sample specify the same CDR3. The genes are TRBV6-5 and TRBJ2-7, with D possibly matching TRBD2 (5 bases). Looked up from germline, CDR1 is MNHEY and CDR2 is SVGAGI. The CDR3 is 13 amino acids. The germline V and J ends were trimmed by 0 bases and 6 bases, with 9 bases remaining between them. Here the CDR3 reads CASSYSSGGEQYF. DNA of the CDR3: TGTGCCAGCAGTTACTCGAGTGGAGGCGAGCAGTACTTC.

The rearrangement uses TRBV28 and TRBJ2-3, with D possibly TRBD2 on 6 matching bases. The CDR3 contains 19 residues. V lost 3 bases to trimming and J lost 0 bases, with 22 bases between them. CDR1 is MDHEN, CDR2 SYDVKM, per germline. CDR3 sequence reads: CASSFNPLEGKTSTDTQYF. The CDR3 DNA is TGTGCCAGCAGTTTCAACCCCCTGGAGGGCAAGACTAGCACAGATACGCAGTATTTT.

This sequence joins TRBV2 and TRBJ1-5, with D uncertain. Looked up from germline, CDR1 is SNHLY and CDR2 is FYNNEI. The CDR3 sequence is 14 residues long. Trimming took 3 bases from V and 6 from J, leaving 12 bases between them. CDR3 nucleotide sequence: TGTGCCAGCAGTGAGGGCAGAATAAGTCAGCCCCAGCATTTT. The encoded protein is CASSEGRISQPQHF.

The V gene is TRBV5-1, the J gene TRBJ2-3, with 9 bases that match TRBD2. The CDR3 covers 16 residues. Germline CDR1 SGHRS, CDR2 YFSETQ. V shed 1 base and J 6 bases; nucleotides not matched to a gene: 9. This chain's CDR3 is CASSLQTSGAGDTQYF. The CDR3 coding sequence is TGCGCCAGCAGCTTGCAGACTAGCGGTGCAGGGGATACGCAGTATTTT.

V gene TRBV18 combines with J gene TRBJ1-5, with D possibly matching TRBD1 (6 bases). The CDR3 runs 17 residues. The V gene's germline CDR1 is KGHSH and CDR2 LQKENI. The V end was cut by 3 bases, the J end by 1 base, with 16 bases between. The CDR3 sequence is CASSPHQGSYSNQPQHF. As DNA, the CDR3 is TGTGCCAGCTCACCTCATCAGGGGAGCTACAGCAATCAGCCCCAGCATTTT.

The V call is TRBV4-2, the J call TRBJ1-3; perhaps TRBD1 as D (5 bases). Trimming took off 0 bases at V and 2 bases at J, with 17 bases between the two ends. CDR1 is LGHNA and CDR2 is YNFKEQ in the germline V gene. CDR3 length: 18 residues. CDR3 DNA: TGTGCCAGCAGCCAAGATTTGGGGCCCTCGAATCCTGGAAACACCATATATTTT. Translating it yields CASSQDLGPSNPGNTIYF.

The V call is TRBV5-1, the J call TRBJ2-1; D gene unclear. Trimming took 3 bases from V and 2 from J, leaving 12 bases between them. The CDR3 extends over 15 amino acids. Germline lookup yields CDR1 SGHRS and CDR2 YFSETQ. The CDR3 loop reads CASSSAIAPYNEQFF. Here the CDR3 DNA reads TGCGCCAGCAGCTCGGCTATAGCACCCTACAATGAGCAGTTCTTC.

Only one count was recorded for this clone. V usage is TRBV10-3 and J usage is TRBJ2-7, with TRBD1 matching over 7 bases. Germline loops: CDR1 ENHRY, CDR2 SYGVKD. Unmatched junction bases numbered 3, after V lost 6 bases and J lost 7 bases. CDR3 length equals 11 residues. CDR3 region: CAIRDRWEQYF. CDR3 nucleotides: TGTGCCATCAGGGACAGGTGGGAGCAGTACTTC.

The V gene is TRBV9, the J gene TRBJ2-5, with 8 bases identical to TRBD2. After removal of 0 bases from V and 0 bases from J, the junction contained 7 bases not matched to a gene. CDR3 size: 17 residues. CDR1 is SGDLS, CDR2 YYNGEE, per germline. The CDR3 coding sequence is TGTGCCAGCAGCGTAGAGCAGCGGGGGTCGAACCAAGAGACCCAGTACTTC. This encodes CASSVEQRGSNQETQYF.

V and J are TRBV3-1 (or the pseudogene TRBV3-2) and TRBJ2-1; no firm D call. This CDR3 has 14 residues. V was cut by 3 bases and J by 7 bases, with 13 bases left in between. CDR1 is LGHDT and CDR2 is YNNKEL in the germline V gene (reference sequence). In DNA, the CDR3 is TGTGCCAGCAGCCACCTTGACTCTAAGAATGAGCAGTTCTTC. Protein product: CASSHLDSKNEQFF.

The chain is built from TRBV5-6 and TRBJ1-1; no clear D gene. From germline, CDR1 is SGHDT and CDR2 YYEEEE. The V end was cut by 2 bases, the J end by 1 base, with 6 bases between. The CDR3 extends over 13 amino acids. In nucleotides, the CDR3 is TGTGCCAGCAGCTTTACGGGGAACACTGAAGCTTTCTTT. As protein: CASSFTGNTEAFF.

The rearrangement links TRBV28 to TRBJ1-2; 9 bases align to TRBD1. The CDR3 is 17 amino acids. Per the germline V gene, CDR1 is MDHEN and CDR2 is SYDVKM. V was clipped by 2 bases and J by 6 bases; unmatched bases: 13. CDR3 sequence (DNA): TGTGCCAGCAGTTTAGATTGGAAGGAGGGACAGGGTAATGGCTACACCTTC. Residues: CASSLDWKEGQGNGYTF.

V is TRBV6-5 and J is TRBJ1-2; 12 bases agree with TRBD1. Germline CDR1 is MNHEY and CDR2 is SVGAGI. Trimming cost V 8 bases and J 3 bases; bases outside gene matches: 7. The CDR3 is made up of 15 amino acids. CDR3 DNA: TGTGCCAGCGGATGGGGACAGGGGGCGGACTATGGCTACACCTTC. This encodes CASGWGQGADYGYTF.

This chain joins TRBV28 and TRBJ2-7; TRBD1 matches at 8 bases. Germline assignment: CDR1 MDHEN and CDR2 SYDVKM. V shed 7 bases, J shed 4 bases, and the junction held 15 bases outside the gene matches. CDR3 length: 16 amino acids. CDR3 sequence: CASIARGRGRRYEQYF. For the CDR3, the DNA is TGTGCCAGCATCGCCCGGGGCAGGGGGCGCAGATACGAGCAGTACTTC.

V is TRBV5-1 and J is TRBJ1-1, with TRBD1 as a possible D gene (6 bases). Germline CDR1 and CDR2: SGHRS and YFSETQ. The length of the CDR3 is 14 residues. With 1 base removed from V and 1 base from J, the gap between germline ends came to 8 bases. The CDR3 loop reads CASSLRGGNTEAFF. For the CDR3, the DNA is TGCGCCAGCAGCTTGAGAGGGGGGAACACTGAAGCTTTCTTT.

CDR3 protein: CASSWTSGGAAETQYF. The CDR3, as DNA: TGTGCCAGCAGTTGGACTAGCGGGGGGGCGGCAGAGACCCAGTACTTC. This rearrangement joins TRBV2 to TRBJ2-5, with TRBD2 identical over 15 bases. In germline, CDR1 is SNHLY, CDR2 FYNNEI. Trimming cost V 5 bases and J 4 bases; bases outside gene matches: 5. This CDR3 comprises 16 residues.